Below are 10 T cell receptor beta chains sequenced from a single sample in a study of blood T cell repertoires in COVID-19. Repertoires were generated with immunoSEQ multiplex PCR, while TCRdb's copy carries only in-frame clones and drops some. Of tens of thousands of clones listed, 75% to 95% are singletons. The sample comprised peripheral blood. These receptors all come from a man in his 60s with acute or convalescent COVID-19.

This clone is a singleton in its sample. The sample has other DNA sequences that encode this CDR3 too. The chain employs TRBV7-2 and TRBJ1-5, with D tentatively TRBD1 (6 bases). Germline V gives CDR1 SGHTA, CDR2 FQGNSA. CDR3 length: 17 amino acids. V shed 0 bases and J shed 2 bases, with 14 bases lying between them. The CDR3, as DNA: TGTGCCAGCAGCTTAGCGCTGGGGGGGGCGGGCAATCAGCCCCAGCATTTT. It specifies CASSLALGGAGNQPQHF.

V is TRBV6-1 and J is TRBJ2-7; D possibly corresponds to TRBD1 (5 bases). The CDR3 is made up of 14 amino acids. V was pared by 1 base and J by 2 bases, with 9 bases between. The germline CDR1 and CDR2 sequences are MNHNS and SASEGT. CDR3 protein: CASSEGGRAYEQYF. CDR3 DNA sequence: TGTGCCAGCAGTGAAGGAGGCAGGGCCTACGAGCAGTACTTC.

The chain has TRBV5-1 and TRBJ2-3; D call uncertain. The CDR3 extends over 13 amino acids. With 0 bases removed from V and 6 bases from J, the gap between germline ends came to 8 bases. The germline gives CDR1 SGHRS, CDR2 YFSETQ. CDR3 sequence (DNA): TGCGCCAGCAGCTTGGAGAGGTCCGATACGCAGTATTTT. It yields the protein CASSLERSDTQYF.

This clone was detected only once. The DNA for the CDR3 is TGTGCCAGCTCACTACGGGACAGAAATTCACCCCTCCACTTT. Translation gives CASSLRDRNSPLHF. This chain joins TRBV18 and TRBJ1-6; 7 bases map to TRBD1. This CDR3 contains 14 residues. The V segment lost 4 bases and the J segment 7 bases; nucleotides outside the gene matches: 4. CDR1 KGHSH and CDR2 LQKENI come from the germline V gene.

A single count supports this clone. The chain couples TRBV5-6 to TRBJ1-1; 9 bases are a match to TRBD1. The germline V gene has CDR1 SGHDT and CDR2 YYEEEE. The CDR3 runs to 13 residues. Trimming removed 4 bases from V and 11 bases from J; junction bases left unmatched: 9. CDR3 DNA: TGTGCCAGCAGCCTTCGGGACAGGGTTGATGCTTTCTTT. This sequence encodes CASSLRDRVDAFF.

V and J are TRBV19 and TRBJ1-1; D might be TRBD1 (5 bases). Germline V gives CDR1 LNHDA, CDR2 SQIVND (reference sequence). The CDR3 covers 14 residues. V lost 6 bases to trimming and J lost 4 bases, with 15 bases between them. DNA for the CDR3: TGTGCCAGTAGGACCGACGGAGGGGCCACTGAAGCTTTCTTT. It is translated as CASRTDGGATEAFF. The complete variable domain, with remaining parts taken from reference TRBV19 and TRBJ1-1, reads DGGITQSPKYLFRKEGQNVTLSCEQNLNHDAMYWYRQDPGQGLRLIYYSQIVNDFQKGDIAEGYSVSREKKESFPLTVTSAQKNPTAFYLCASRTDGGATEAFFGQGTRLTVV.

This chain uses TRBV27 with TRBJ2-7; D ambiguous. The germline V gene encodes CDR1 MNHEY and CDR2 SMNVEV (reference sequence). The germline V and J ends were trimmed by 7 bases and 6 bases, with 13 bases remaining between them. This CDR3 is built from 12 residues. Here the CDR3 reads CASIFPGGEQYF. The DNA for the CDR3 is TGTGCCAGCATATTCCCAGGTGGCGAGCAGTACTTC.

The table lists this clone with a few counts. CDR3: CASSLTATVSYNEQFF. CDR3 nucleotides: TGTGCCAGCAGCTTAACGGCGACAGTCTCCTACAATGAGCAGTTCTTC. The chain is built from TRBV7-3 and TRBJ2-1; possible D gene TRBD1, 5 bases. V was cut by 0 bases and J by 0 bases, with 9 bases left in between. Germline CDR1 is SGHTA and CDR2 is FQGTGA. The CDR3 spans 16 residues.

The chain couples TRBV18 to TRBJ2-7; possible D gene TRBD2, 6 bases. Trimming stripped 3 bases from V and 3 bases from J, with 12 bases between. CDR1 and CDR2 (germline): KGHSH, LQKENI. This CDR3 spans 14 amino acids. CDR3 residues: CASSPAGPVYEQYF. CDR3 DNA: TGTGCCAGCTCACCCGCGGGACCAGTCTACGAGCAGTACTTC.

The chain recombines TRBV30 with TRBJ1-1, with D possibly matching TRBD1 (5 bases). The CDR3 length is 13 residues. Trimming took 2 bases from V and 0 from J, leaving 7 bases between them. The germline V gene has CDR1 GTSNPN and CDR2 SVGIG (reference sequence). This CDR3 reads CAWSRGMNTEAFF. The CDR3 DNA reads TGTGCCTGGAGTCGGGGGATGAACACTGAAGCTTTCTTT.